Listed below are T cell receptor beta chains from one sample, sequenced in a study of T-cell memory formation after mild COVID-19. Each CDR3 protein gets one entry after TCRdb re-called the 5' RACE reads with MiXCR. Of fewer than 400,000 distinct CDR3 sequences listed, about 15% were seen once; the top ten hold roughly 21%. The sequenced material came from PBMCs or a T cell subset sorted from them (not recorded which). The receptor source for this set is a man between 18 and 29 years old who had mild COVID-19 (a few samples of this study predate the infection). Cell type and time point are not known. Both conserved end residues are part of each CDR3. A D gene is named only where the DNA matches it firmly. Clone size is not always given. Where it is, it says once, few, many or a class for expanded clones.

size,J,D,V,DNA,CDR3
NA,TRBJ1-6,NA,TRBV27,TGTGCCAGCTTGCCGACAGCGCCTCCATATAATTCACCCCTCCACTTT,CASLPTAPPYNSPLHF
NA,TRBJ1-1,NA,TRBV19,TGTGCCAGTAGGGAGGACGGATACACTGAAGCTTTCTTT,CASREDGYTEAFF
NA,TRBJ2-2,NA,TRBV6-1,TGTGCCAGCAGTGAAGAGGGGGGCGCGGCCGGGGAGCTGTTTTTT,CASSEEGGAAGELFF
few,TRBJ1-1,NA,TRBV12-3/TRBV12-4,TGTGCCAGCAGTTTATCTGACGATAACACTGAAGCTTTCTTT,CASSLSDDNTEAFF
NA,TRBJ2-2,NA,TRBV10-3,TGTGCCATCCGCCCGTTCGCGAACACCGGGGAGCTGTTTTTT,CAIRPFANTGELFF
NA,TRBJ1-5,NA,TRBV4-3,TGCGCCAGCAGCCAAGATAGACAGGACAGCAATCAGCCCCAGCATTTT,CASSQDRQDSNQPQHF
few,TRBJ1-5,NA,TRBV6-2/TRBV6-3,TGTGCCAGCAGTTACTCAGGGTGGCAGCCCCAGCATTTT,CASSYSGWQPQHF
NA,TRBJ1-1,TRBD1,TRBV27,TGTGCCAGCAGTCGAGAGACAGGGGGCACTGAAGCTTTCTTT,CASSRETGGTEAFF
few,TRBJ1-1,NA,TRBV6-1,TGTGCCAGCAGTCTAAACGGGGGGCGAGGAGCTTTCTTT,CASSLNGGRGAFF
few,TRBJ2-5,NA,TRBV7-9,TGTGCCAGCAGCCCGACCGGGCCCCCGGAGACCCAGTACTTC,CASSPTGPPETQYF
few,TRBJ1-5,TRBD1,TRBV7-2,TGTGCCAGCAGCCCCGGGACAGCAGGACAGCCCCAGCATTTT,CASSPGTAGQPQHF
NA,TRBJ2-3,TRBD2,TRBV12-3/TRBV12-4,TGTGCCAGCTTACTAGCGGGGACTCAAAATACGCAGTATTTT,CASLLAGTQNTQYF
few,TRBJ2-3,TRBD1,TRBV30,TGTGCCTGGGAGGGGACAGGGGGAACAGATACGCAGTATTTT,CAWEGTGGTDTQYF
few,TRBJ1-1,NA,TRBV4-3,TGCGCCAGCAGCCAAGAGGGACCCGCCGCTGAAGCTTTCTTT,CASSQEGPAAEAFF
NA,TRBJ2-2,NA,TRBV6-2/TRBV6-3,TGTGCCAGCAGATCCGGGTTCGGGGAGCTGTTTTTT,CASRSGFGELFF
few,TRBJ1-1,NA,TRBV7-9,TGTGCCAGCAGCTTCCACAGGGAGGGCACTGAAGCTTTCTTT,CASSFHREGTEAFF
NA,TRBJ1-1,NA,TRBV6-6,TGTGCCAGCAGTTACTCTTCAACAGGTTCCGAAGCTTTCTTT,CASSYSSTGSEAFF
NA,TRBJ2-3,TRBD1,TRBV5-6,TGTGCCAGCAGCCCGCCGGGACAGCACAATGAGCAGTATTTT,CASSPPGQHNEQYF
NA,TRBJ1-2,TRBD1,TRBV27,TGTGCCAGCGCAAGGGGGACAGGGGTTATTCAGGGGATCGTCGAGGCCTACACCTTC,CASARGTGVIQGIVEAYTF
NA,TRBJ1-5,NA,TRBV7-2,TGTGCCAGCAGCTCTCCCAAGGAGGGAAAGCCCCAGCATTTT,CASSSPKEGKPQHF
NA,TRBJ1-5,TRBD1,TRBV28,TGTGCCAGCAGTTTTCCAGGGGGCCCGCCCCAGCATTTT,CASSFPGGPPQHF
few,TRBJ2-2,NA,TRBV29-1,TGCAGCTCGCTAGCAGCGAACACCGGGGAGCTGTTTTTT,CSSLAANTGELFF
many,TRBJ2-7,NA,TRBV7-2,TGTGCCAGCAGCTTAGGCCAGTACTACGAGCAGTACTTC,CASSLGQYYEQYF
few,TRBJ1-2,NA,TRBV14,TGTGCCAGCAGCCGGACTAATCTTCCCCATGGCTACACCTTC,CASSRTNLPHGYTF
NA,TRBJ2-2,NA,TRBV6-2/TRBV6-3,TGTGCCAGCAGCTCGGCCGGGACAACCGGGGAGCTGTTTTTT,CASSSAGTTGELFF
few,TRBJ1-3,NA,TRBV18,TGTGCCAGCCAACATCCCGGGGCCGACTCTGGAAACACCATATATTTT,CASQHPGADSGNTIYF
few,TRBJ1-5,NA,TRBV7-2,TGTGCCAGCAGCTTACAGGATCGTCCCCAGCATTTT,CASSLQDRPQHF
many,TRBJ2-3,NA,TRBV5-6,TGTGCCAGCAGCCGGGGACGCAGGGAGTATTTT,CASSRGRREYF
NA,TRBJ2-3,TRBD2,TRBV4-1,TGCGCCAGCAGCCAAGTACGGGGGGGGGCAGATACGCAGTATTTT,CASSQVRGGADTQYF
many,TRBJ2-2,TRBD1,TRBV4-3,TGCGCCAGCAGCCAAGAGGTGCAGGGGGTCACCGGGGAGCTGTTTTTT,CASSQEVQGVTGELFF
few,TRBJ1-3,NA,TRBV3-1,TGTGCCAGCACCCCAATCTCTGGAAACACCATATATTTT,CASTPISGNTIYF
few,TRBJ2-6,NA,TRBV6-1,TGTGCCAGCAGTGAAAGTTTAACGCAAGTCCATTTCTCTGGGGCCAACGTCCTGACTTTC,CASSESLTQVHFSGANVLTF
NA,TRBJ2-2,NA,TRBV18,TGTGCCAGCTCATACTTGGTCACCGGGGAGCTGTTTTTT,CASSYLVTGELFF
once,TRBJ2-4,NA,TRBV4-2,TGTGCCAGCAGCCAACGGGACGGATCCAAAAACATTCAGTACTTC,CASSQRDGSKNIQYF
NA,TRBJ1-4,NA,TRBV3-1,TGTGCCAGCAGCCAAGAATGGACCAGTGAAAAACTGTTTTTT,CASSQEWTSEKLFF
few,TRBJ1-2,TRBD1,TRBV7-9,TGTGCCAGCAGCCCTGGGACAGGACACTATGGCTACACCTTC,CASSPGTGHYGYTF
NA,TRBJ2-3,NA,TRBV15,TGTGCCACCAGCAAGGGGAACACAGATACGCAGTATTTT,CATSKGNTDTQYF
few,TRBJ1-5,NA,TRBV4-1,TGCGCCAGCAGCCAAGAGGCTCCAGGGGGCAATCAGCCCCAGCATTTT,CASSQEAPGGNQPQHF
many,TRBJ2-1,TRBD2,TRBV7-2,TGTGCCAGCAGCTTCCGGACTAGTACGAATGAGCAGTTCTTC,CASSFRTSTNEQFF
NA,TRBJ2-1,NA,TRBV20-1,TGCAGTGCTAGAGACCTCCTAGACAATGAGCAGTTCTTC,CSARDLLDNEQFF
many,TRBJ1-4,NA,TRBV12-3/TRBV12-4,TGTGCCAGCACCCAGACTCATAGTGAAAAACTGTTTTTT,CASTQTHSEKLFF
few,TRBJ2-7,NA,TRBV20-1,TGCAGTGCTAGAGATGTAGGTGGGTTCCACTACGAGCAGTACTTC,CSARDVGGFHYEQYF
NA,TRBJ2-1,NA,TRBV15,TGTGCCACCAGCATAGGGAGGAGACAGGGATTGGGTGAGCAGTTCTTC,CATSIGRRQGLGEQFF
few,TRBJ2-1,NA,TRBV7-9,TGTGCCAGCAGCTTAGTGGGGGTAGTGAATGAGCAGTTCTTC,CASSLVGVVNEQFF
NA,TRBJ2-5,NA,TRBV29-1,TGCAGCGTTCAGGGGCCGGGGGAGACCCAGTACTTC,CSVQGPGETQYF
NA,TRBJ2-1,NA,TRBV10-1,TGCGCCAGCAGTGAACGGGGGTTTAATGAGCAGTTCTTC,CASSERGFNEQFF
many,TRBJ1-5,TRBD1,TRBV7-2,TGTGCCAGCAGCTTAGCTGGGGGGGCTGCCAGGGGGAATCAGCCCCAGCATTTT,CASSLAGGAARGNQPQHF
many,TRBJ2-5,NA,TRBV7-9,TGTGCCAGCAGCTTGTCCGGGATCCAAGAGACCCAGTACTTC,CASSLSGIQETQYF
many,TRBJ2-5,NA,TRBV7-9,TGTGCCAGCAGTTCGGATGCAAGGGACCAGTACTTC,CASSSDARDQYF
few,TRBJ2-2,NA,TRBV4-3,TGCGCCAGCAGCCTCCTCGGTTACACCGGGGAGCTGTTTTTT,CASSLLGYTGELFF
few,TRBJ2-3,NA,TRBV24-1,TGTGCCACCAGTGACCCGCGTAAAAACACAGATACGCAGTATTTT,CATSDPRKNTDTQYF
NA,TRBJ1-2,NA,TRBV5-1,TGCGCCAGCAGCTTGGAGGTGGGTGGCTATGGCTACACCTTC,CASSLEVGGYGYTF
NA,TRBJ2-1,TRBD1,TRBV27,TGTGCCAGCAGTTTAGACAGGGGATATGAGCAGTTCTTC,CASSLDRGYEQFF
many,TRBJ1-1,TRBD1,TRBV5-4,TGTGCCAGCACCTTAGGCGCCCCAGGGGGGACTGAAGCTTTCTTT,CASTLGAPGGTEAFF
NA,TRBJ2-7,NA,TRBV20-1,TGCAGTGCCCTTCAGGGTTGGGAAGCCTACGAGCAGTACTTC,CSALQGWEAYEQYF
NA,TRBJ1-6,NA,TRBV7-2,TGTGCCAGCAGCTTAGCTGGCCAGGGCTACTCACCCCTCCACTTT,CASSLAGQGYSPLHF
NA,TRBJ2-3,TRBD1,TRBV5-1,TGCGCCAGCATAGCCGGGACAGGGGGCCCAGATACGCAGTATTTT,CASIAGTGGPDTQYF
NA,TRBJ2-3,TRBD2,TRBV2,TGTGCCAGCAAAGGCGGGGGTGGAGATACGCAGTATTTT,CASKGGGGDTQYF
NA,TRBJ1-6,NA,TRBV4-3,TGCGCCAGCAGCCCCAATAATTCACCCCTCCACTTT,CASSPNNSPLHF
NA,TRBJ2-7,NA,TRBV5-1,TGCGCCAGCAACCCGGGGACTTACAGTCCATGGGACGAGCAGTACTTC,CASNPGTYSPWDEQYF